This paragraph covers one TCR beta chain sequence. This clone was detected only once. It has no known antigen specificity. No base quality information exists; no much larger clone differs at one position. This specimen belongs to a study of T cell responses to AZD1222 COVID-19 vaccine (dated by TCRdb to the early 2020s). Regarding the research as a whole: AZD1222 recipients given second doses at about 4 weeks or at about 12 weeks were pooled, since spike-specific TCR depth and breadth were not found to differ between the two schedules. TCR sequencing covered some 250 trial participants: 200 to 220 given two doses of AZD1222 and 26 given two doses of MenACWY control vaccine. Trial participants were enrolled by age into 18-55, 56-69 and 70-plus year subgroups, with approximately 150, 28 and 58 TCR-sequenced participants respectively.

This sample's time point label indicates: baseline before first vaccination. The vaccinee samples were drawn from two UK trials, COV001 and COV002, one of which was a single-blind randomized controlled phase 2/3 trial testing AZD1222 (ChAdOx1 nCoV-19) in healthy adults. Trial participant PBMC samples were collected at day 0 and day 28 after the second dose for TCRbeta chain sequencing. The CDR3 regions of human TCRbeta chains were analyzed by immunosequencing. Regarding the original processing steps: Repertoire TCRs were matched against a reference library of SARS-CoV-2-specific TCRs generated with the MIRA antigen-specificity platform. Breadth was defined as the fraction of unique TCRs that were SARS-CoV-2-associated. Depth was defined as the fraction of total T cells that were SARS-CoV-2-associated. Using the MIRA data, every spike-specific TCR was mapped to the spike region that the TCR reacted to and assigned to either a CD4 or a CD8 class. Log10-transformed breadth and depth values were compared by one-way ANOVA with Sidak's multiple comparisons tests. In TCRdb, the immuneACCESS table is reduced to in-frame sequences with V and J assigned. These tables do not hold every clone; where another copy was compared, an unresolved V gene accounts for under half, and the others remain unexplained. D and trimming were read from the DNA, whereas the V and J calls and clone size are those reported in that table. The sample table lists fewer than 200,000 clones, about 92% of them with a count of one. Of the sample, about 2.8% is held by the ten largest clones.

The paper's findings and limits, for the study overall: In the small 56-69-year group, the increase in depth fell short of significance, most likely because of low power. Spike-specific TCR breadth and depth rose significantly after two AZD1222 doses compared with day 0 and with MenACWY recipients. Because no day 14 peak-response samples were available, repertoires were characterized only after the peak T cell response. Participants were mostly white British and included more females than males, and it was suggested by the authors that clonal diversity may have been underestimated. Reportedly, close to half of the unique spike-specific TCRs recognized epitopes lying outside the regions that are mutated in the B.1.351 and B.1.1.7 variants. Conclusions about previously exposed vaccinees are limited, since just six or seven AZD1222 recipients were seropositive for SARS-CoV-2 at baseline. The whole spike protein was spanned by vaccine-associated CD4 TCRs, and dominant responses were seen in regions 160-218 and 743-854.

Trimming costs V 2 bases and J 4 bases, and their ends lie 15 bases apart. Taken from cysteine to phenylalanine, the CDR3 has 15 residues. Just the 45-base CDR3 DNA is kept, in frame starting at base 1. CDR1 MNHNS and CDR2 SASEGT were looked up in the germline V gene. The receptor chain draws on TRBV6-1 and TRBJ2-7, with the D segment identity uncertain. The sample was peripheral blood, taken on day 0 of AZD1222 vaccination. The clonotype originates from an adult in good health. The sequenced DNA is TGTGCCAGCAGTGAACCCCTGGGCCGTTGGTACGAGCAGTACTTC. It codes for CASSEPLGRWYEQYF.